The TCR beta chain under discussion was sequenced for a study of control samples from healthy donors and cancer patients. Libraries were prepared by immunoSEQ multiplex PCR; TCRdb keeps only in-frame clonotypes and omits some of them. The table records around 70,000 clones, about 94% of them present only once. This CDR3 comprises 13 residues. Trimming stripped 3 bases from V and 6 bases from J, with 10 bases between. Germline CDR1 and CDR2: SGHTA and FQGNSA. Specimen: blood. The rearrangement links TRBV7-2 to TRBJ2-3; D remains unclear. This clonotype was sampled from a woman in her thirties in good health. DNA of the CDR3: TGTGCCAGCAGCTTTCGTGGTTGGGATACGCAGTATTTT. This encodes CASSFRGWDTQYF. The whole variable domain, filled in from reference TRBV7-2 and TRBJ2-3, reads GAGVSQSPSNKVTEKGKDVELRCDPISGHTALYWYRQSLGQGLEFLIYFQGNSAPDKSGLPSDRFSAERTGGSVSTLTIQRTQQEDSAVYLCASSFRGWDTQYFGPGTRLTVL.